One T cell receptor beta chain is described in this entry. Antigen unknown. Reverse transcription of about 0.5 to 1 ug RNA was carried out with random hexamers. TCRdb re-called the immunoSEQ multiplex PCR reads with MiXCR, one entry per CDR3 protein. The table shows 85,000 to 95,000 distinct CDR3 sequences, with 85% to 95% occurring only once. This sample is part of a study of CD8 T cells in Susac syndrome. About the study: When their blood was taken, patients with Susac syndrome were therapy-naive, taking corticosteroids, or taking intravenous immunoglobulin alone.

This CDR3 has 12 amino acids. The V gene lost 5 bases and the J gene lost 8 bases, with 13 bases spanning the gap. Germline loops: CDR1 DFQATT, CDR2 SNEGSKA (reference sequence). TEMRA cells were enriched by FACS, and CD4+ and CD8+ T cells were negatively isolated. Points from the study as a whole: The CD4+ T cell repertoires, which came from Susac syndrome patients, showed no sign of clonal expansion.

Sequenced material: CD4+ T cells from PBMCs. The rearrangement uses TRBV20-1 and TRBJ1-5; D is ambiguous. The sequence came from a human donor with Susac syndrome. The CDR3: CSALMGGKPQHF. The CDR3 DNA is TGCAGTGCTCTGATGGGCGGAAAGCCCCAGCATTTT.